The TCR beta chain under discussion was sequenced for a study of blood T cell repertoires in COVID-19. Study in general: COVID-19 samples, acute and convalescent, were from the United States, Italy and Spain. PBMCs, B-cell-depleted T cells, or T cells were the source of the cDNA or gDNA that made up the material.

Trimming left V 3 bases short and J 4 bases short, with 10 bases between. The CDR3 is 13 residues long. Germline V gene sequence: CDR1 LNHNV, CDR2 YYDKDF (reference sequence). The assay was immunoSEQ multiplex PCR, and TCRdb's table has in-frame clones only and misses some. Of hundreds of thousands of clones detected, roughly nine tenths appear once; the ten largest clones hold about 2.2%. This rearrangement joins TRBV15 to TRBJ2-7, with no clear D. The TCR was taken from a woman between 45 and 65 years old who had recovered from COVID-19. Sequenced material: peripheral blood. CDR3 region: CATSSANGYEQYF. CDR3 bases: TGTGCCACCAGCAGCGCGAACGGGTACGAGCAGTACTTC.